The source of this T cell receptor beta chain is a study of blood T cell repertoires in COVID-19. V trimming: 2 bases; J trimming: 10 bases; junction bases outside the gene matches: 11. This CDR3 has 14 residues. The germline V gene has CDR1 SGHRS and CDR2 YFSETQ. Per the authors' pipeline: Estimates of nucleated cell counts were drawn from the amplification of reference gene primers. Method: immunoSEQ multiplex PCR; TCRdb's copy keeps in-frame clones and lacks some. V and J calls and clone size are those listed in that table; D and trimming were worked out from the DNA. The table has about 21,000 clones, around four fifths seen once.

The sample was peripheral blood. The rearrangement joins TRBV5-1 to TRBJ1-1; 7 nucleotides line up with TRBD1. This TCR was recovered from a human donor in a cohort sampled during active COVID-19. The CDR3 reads CASSLEEGAPRAFF. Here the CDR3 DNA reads TGCGCCAGCAGCTTAGAGGAGGGGGCCCCCCGAGCTTTCTTT.